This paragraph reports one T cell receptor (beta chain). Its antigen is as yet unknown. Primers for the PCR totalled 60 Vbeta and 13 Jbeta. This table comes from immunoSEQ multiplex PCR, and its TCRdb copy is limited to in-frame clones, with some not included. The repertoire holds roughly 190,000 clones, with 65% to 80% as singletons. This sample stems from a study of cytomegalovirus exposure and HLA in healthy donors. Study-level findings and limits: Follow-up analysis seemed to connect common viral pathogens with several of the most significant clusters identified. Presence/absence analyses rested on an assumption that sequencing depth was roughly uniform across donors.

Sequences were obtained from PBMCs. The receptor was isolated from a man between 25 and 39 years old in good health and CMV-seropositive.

The CDR3 coding sequence is TGTGCCAGCGGGGACATAAATGAGCAGTTCTTC. Translating gives CASGDINEQFF. The V gene is TRBV6-1, the J gene TRBJ2-1; perhaps TRBD1 as D (6 bases). There are 11 residues in the CDR3. V was shortened by 8 bases and J by 7 bases, with 9 bases between the two germline ends. From germline, CDR1 is MNHNS and CDR2 SASEGT.